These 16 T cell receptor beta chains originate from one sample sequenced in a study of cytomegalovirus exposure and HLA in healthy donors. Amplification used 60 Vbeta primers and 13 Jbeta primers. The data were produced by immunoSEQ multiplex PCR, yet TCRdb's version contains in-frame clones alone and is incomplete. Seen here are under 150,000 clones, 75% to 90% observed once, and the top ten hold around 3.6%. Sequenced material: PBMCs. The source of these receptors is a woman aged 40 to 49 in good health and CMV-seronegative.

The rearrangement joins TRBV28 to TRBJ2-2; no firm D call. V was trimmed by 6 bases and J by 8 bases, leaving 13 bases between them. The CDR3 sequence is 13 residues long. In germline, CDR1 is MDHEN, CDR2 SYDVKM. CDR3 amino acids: CASRFVGAGELFF. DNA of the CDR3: TGTGCCAGCAGGTTCGTCGGAGCTGGGGAGCTGTTTTTT. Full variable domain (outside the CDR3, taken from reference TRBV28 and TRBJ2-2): DVKVTQSSRYLVKRTGEKVFLECVQDMDHENMFWYRQDPGLGLRLIYFSYDVKMKEKGDIPEGYSVSREKKERFSLILESASTNQTSMYLCASRFVGAGELFFGEGSRLTVL.

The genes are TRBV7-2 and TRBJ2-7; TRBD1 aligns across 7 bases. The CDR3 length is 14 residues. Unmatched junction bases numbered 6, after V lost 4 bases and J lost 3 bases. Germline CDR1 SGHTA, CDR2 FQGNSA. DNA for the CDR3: TGTGCCAGCAGCTATCCGGGACAGATCTACGAGCAGTACTTC. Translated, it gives CASSYPGQIYEQYF.

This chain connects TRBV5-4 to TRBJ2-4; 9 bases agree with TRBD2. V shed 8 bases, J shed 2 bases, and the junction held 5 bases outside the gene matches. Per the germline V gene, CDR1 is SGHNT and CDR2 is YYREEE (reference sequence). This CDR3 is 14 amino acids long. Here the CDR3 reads CASSAGGSKNIQYF. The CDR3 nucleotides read TGTGCCAGTTCGGCGGGGGGGTCCAAAAACATTCAGTACTTC.

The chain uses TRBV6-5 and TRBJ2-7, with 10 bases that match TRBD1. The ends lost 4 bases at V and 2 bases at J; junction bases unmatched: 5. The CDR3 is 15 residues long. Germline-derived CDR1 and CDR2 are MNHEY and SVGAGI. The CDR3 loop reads CASSFDRGPTYEQYF. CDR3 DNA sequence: TGTGCCAGCAGTTTCGACAGGGGGCCCACCTACGAGCAGTACTTC.

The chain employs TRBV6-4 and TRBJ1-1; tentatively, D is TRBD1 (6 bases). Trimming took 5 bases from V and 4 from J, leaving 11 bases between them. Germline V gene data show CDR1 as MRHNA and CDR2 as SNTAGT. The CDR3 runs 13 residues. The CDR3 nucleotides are TGTGCCAGCAGTCGAGACAGGCGCACTGAAGCTTTCTTT. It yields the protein CASSRDRRTEAFF.

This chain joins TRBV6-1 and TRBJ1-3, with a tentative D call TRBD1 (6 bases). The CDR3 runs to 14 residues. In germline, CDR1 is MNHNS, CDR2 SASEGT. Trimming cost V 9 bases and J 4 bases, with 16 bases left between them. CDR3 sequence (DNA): TGTGCCAGTGACCCAGGGACAACCGGAAACACCATATATTTT. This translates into CASDPGTTGNTIYF.

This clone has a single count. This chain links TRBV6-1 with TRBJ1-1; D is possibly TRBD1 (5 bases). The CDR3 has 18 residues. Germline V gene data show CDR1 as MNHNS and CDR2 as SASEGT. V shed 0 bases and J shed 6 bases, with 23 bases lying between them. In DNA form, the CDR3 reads TGTGCCAGCAGTGAAGCTCGGCAGGGTCAAAGGGGATTCGCTGAAGCTTTCTTT. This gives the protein CASSEARQGQRGFAEAFF.

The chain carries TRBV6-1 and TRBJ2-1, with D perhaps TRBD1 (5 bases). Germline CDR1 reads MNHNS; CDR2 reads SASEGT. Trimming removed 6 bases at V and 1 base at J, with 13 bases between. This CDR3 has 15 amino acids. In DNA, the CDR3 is TGTGCCAGCAGCCAGCAGGGTGGGTCCTACAATGAGCAGTTCTTC. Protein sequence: CASSQQGGSYNEQFF.

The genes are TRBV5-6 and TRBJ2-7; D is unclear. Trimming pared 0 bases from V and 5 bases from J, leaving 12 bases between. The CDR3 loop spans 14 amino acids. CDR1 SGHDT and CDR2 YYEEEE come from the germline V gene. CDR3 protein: CASSLVLRLDEQYF. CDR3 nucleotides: TGTGCCAGCAGCTTGGTTTTGCGACTTGACGAGCAGTACTTC.

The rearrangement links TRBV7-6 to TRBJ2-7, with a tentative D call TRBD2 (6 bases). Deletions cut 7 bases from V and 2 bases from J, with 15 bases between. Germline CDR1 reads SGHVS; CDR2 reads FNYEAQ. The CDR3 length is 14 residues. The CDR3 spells CASTPPGLAYEQYF. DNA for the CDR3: TGTGCCAGCACCCCGCCGGGACTCGCCTACGAGCAGTACTTC.

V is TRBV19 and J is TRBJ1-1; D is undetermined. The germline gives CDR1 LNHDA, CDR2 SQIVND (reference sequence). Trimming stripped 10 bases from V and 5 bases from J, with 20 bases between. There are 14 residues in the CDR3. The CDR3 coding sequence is TGTGCCACCACCCTCGGCCCTAAGAGGACTGAAGCTTTCTTT. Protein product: CATTLGPKRTEAFF.

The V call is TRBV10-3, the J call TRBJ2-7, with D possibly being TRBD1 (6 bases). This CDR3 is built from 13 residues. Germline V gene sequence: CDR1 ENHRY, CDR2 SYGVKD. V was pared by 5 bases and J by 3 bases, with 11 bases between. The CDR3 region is CAISPDRLYEQYF. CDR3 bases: TGTGCCATCAGTCCCGACAGGCTCTACGAGCAGTACTTC.

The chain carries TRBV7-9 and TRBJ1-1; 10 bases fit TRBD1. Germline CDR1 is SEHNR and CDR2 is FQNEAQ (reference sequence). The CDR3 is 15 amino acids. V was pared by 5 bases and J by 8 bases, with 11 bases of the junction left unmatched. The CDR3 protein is CASSPPGTGVREAFF. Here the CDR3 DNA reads TGTGCCAGCAGCCCGCCCGGGACAGGGGTCCGAGAAGCTTTCTTT.

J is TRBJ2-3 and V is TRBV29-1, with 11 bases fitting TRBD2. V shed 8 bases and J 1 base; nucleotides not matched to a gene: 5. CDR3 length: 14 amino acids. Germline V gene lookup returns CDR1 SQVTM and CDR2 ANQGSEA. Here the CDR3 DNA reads TGCAGCACAGCGACTAGCGGGGGCACAGATACGCAGTATTTT. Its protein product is CSTATSGGTDTQYF.

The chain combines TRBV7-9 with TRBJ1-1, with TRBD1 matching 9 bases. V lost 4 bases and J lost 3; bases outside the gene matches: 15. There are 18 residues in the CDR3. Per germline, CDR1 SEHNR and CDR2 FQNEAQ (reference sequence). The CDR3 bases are TGTGCCAGCAGCTCCGCAAAAACCGGGACAGGGAAAGACACTGAAGCTTTCTTT. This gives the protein CASSSAKTGTGKDTEAFF.

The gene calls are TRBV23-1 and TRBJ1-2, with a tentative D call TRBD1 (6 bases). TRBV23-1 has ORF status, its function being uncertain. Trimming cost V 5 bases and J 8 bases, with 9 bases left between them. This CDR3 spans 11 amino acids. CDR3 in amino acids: CASSWGRGYTF. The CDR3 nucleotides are TGCGCCAGCAGTTGGGGGCGCGGCTACACCTTC.